This T cell receptor beta chain was sequenced during a study of blood T cell repertoires in COVID-19. The method was immunoSEQ multiplex PCR; TCRdb's version includes in-frame clones alone and lacks a portion of them. Among 50,000 to 65,000 clones listed, approximately 90% were seen once. The sequence was collected from a man aged 50 to 60 with acute or convalescent COVID-19. The sample was peripheral blood.

In DNA, the CDR3 is TGTGCCACCAGTGATTTGCAGGGGCGGAACCCCAATGAGCAGTTCTTC. Amino acids: CATSDLQGRNPNEQFF. The V gene is TRBV24-1, the J gene TRBJ2-1; weak D call: TRBD1 (6 bases). V was shortened by 0 bases and J by 6 bases, with 14 bases between the two germline ends. The V gene's germline CDR1 is KGHDR and CDR2 SFDVKD. This CDR3 spans 16 amino acids.